This T cell receptor (beta chain) appears in the sequencing data of a study of cytomegalovirus exposure and HLA in healthy donors. General study findings and limits: It was confirmed in vitro that three of the CMV-associated chains were specific for CMV antigens. The authors enumerated roughly 160 TCR beta chains as linked to cytomegalovirus. In an earlier analysis, about 87% or about 30%: the productive usage of most TCR beta V segments.

This CDR3 spans 15 amino acids. The germline V gene has CDR1 SNHLY and CDR2 FYNNEI. Trimming at V came to 4 bases and at J to 6 bases, leaving 4 bases not matched to a gene. Concerning this clone itself: Its antigen is still unknown.

Nominal health characterized the donors when sampled, though unrecorded immune exposures were likely. Use of 60 Vbeta and 13 Jbeta primers characterized the PCR. Some clones are missing from TCRdb's copy, which holds only in-frame ones; the method was immunoSEQ multiplex PCR. The sample's table shows approximately 170,000 clones. The rearrangement joins TRBV2 to TRBJ2-2; 11 bases fit TRBD1. The receptor comes from a woman between 18 and 29 years old in good health and CMV-seropositive. The sequencing sample was made of PBMCs. The CDR3 DNA is TGTGCCAGCAGTGCGCGGGACAGGGGGGCCGGGGAGCTGTTTTTT. This encodes CASSARDRGAGELFF.